The present entry profiles one T cell receptor beta chain with its context. Germline V gene data show CDR1 as SGDLS and CDR2 as YYNGEE. V was pared by 4 bases and J by 4 bases, with 5 bases of the junction left unmatched. The CDR3 runs to 15 residues. These data are taken from a study of T cell changes during pregnancy in multiple sclerosis. The repertoire was sequenced with immunoSEQ multiplex PCR; TCRdb's copy has only in-frame clones and lacks some. The table records roughly 68,000 clones, approximately 90% of them present only once. The sequence was collected from a female donor in good health, enrolled as a control in a pregnancy study. The source was peripheral blood, collected in the second trimester of pregnancy. The V gene is TRBV9, the J gene TRBJ2-2; 9 bases agree with TRBD1. The CDR3 DNA reads as TGTGCCAGCAGCCCCGAGACAGGGGGCACCGGGGAGCTGTTTTTT. It codes for CASSPETGGTGELFF. The variable domain in full, completed from reference TRBV9 and TRBJ2-2, reads DSGVTQTPKHLITATGQRVTLRCSPRSGDLSVYWYQQSLDQGLQFLIQYYNGEERAKGNILERFSAQQFPDLHSELNLSSLELGDSALYFCASSPETGGTGELFFGEGSRLTVL.